This is a list of T cell receptor beta chains from one sample in a study of shared clonotypes between healthy human individuals. Clones were sequenced by immunoSEQ multiplex PCR, and TCRdb holds only the in-frame ones, with some missing. Of about 2 million clones in the sample, 85% to 95% are singletons; the top ten hold 0.1% to 0.15%. Sequencing input: naive CD4+ T cells sorted from blood. The receptors come from a man aged 18 to 29 in good health. Each CDR3 is given with its conserved first and last residue. The D gene is left open where the match is weak. Only part of the rows carry a size: once, few, many, or a class if the clone is expanded.

j_call	d_call	v_call	clone_size	cdr3_nt	cdr3_aa
TRBJ1-5	TRBD1	TRBV18	.	TGTGCCAGCTCACCCACAGGGGGCAACAATCAGCCCCAGCATTTT	CASSPTGGNNQPQHF
TRBJ2-7	TRBD2	TRBV5-1	.	TGCGCCAGCAGCTTGCAACTAGCGGACGAGCAGTACTTC	CASSLQLADEQYF
TRBJ2-7	.	TRBV6-5	.	TGTGCCAGCAGTATAGCCGAGGCCTACGAGCAGTACTTC	CASSIAEAYEQYF
TRBJ2-5	TRBD2	TRBV27	.	TGTGCCAGCAGTGGGACCGGGACTAGCTTAGAGACCCAGTACTTC	CASSGTGTSLETQYF
TRBJ2-1	TRBD2	TRBV30	.	TGTGCCTGGAGTGTCCCCTCCGGACTAGCCAATGAGCAGTTCTTC	CAWSVPSGLANEQFF
TRBJ2-7	.	TRBV6-5	once	TGTGCCAGCAGCCCCGGGACGTCCGAGCAGTACTTC	CASSPGTSEQYF
TRBJ2-1	.	TRBV20-1	.	TGCAGTGCTACCAGCTACAATGAGCAGTTCTTC	CSATSYNEQFF
TRBJ2-3	TRBD2	TRBV5-1	.	TGCGCCAGCAGCCGTAGCGGGGACCTCACAGATACGCAGTATTTT	CASSRSGDLTDTQYF
TRBJ1-4	.	TRBV15	.	TGTGCCACCAGCACCTCTAGCAGGGGAGAGCCATCAACTAATGAAAAACTGTTTTTT	CATSTSSRGEPSTNEKLFF
TRBJ2-7	.	TRBV7-8	.	TGTGCCAGCTCAGCCGATTGGGAGCAGTACTTC	CASSADWEQYF
TRBJ2-5	.	TRBV21-1	.	TGTGCCAGCAGCAAAGCCCCGTCCCGTGAGACCCAGTACTTC	CASSKAPSRETQYF
TRBJ1-6	.	TRBV4-1	.	TGCGCCAGCAGCCAAGATCAAACAGGCTACGTTAATTCACCCCTCCACTTT	CASSQDQTGYVNSPLHF
TRBJ2-4	TRBD1	TRBV6-1	.	TGTGCCAGCAGGGGACAGGGGAATAAAAACATTCAGTACTTC	CASRGQGNKNIQYF
TRBJ1-1	.	TRBV25-1	.	TGTGCCAGCAGTGAATTATCGGGGCTGGGGTTGAACACTGAAGCTTTCTTT	CASSELSGLGLNTEAFF
TRBJ2-5	TRBD1	TRBV7-2	.	TGTGCCAGCAGCTTAAGGGGGACAGGGACCCAAGAGACCCAGTACTTC	CASSLRGTGTQETQYF
TRBJ2-6	.	TRBV5-1	.	TGCGCCAGCAGTGGAGGCTCTGGGGCCAACGTCCTGACTTTC	CASSGGSGANVLTF
TRBJ2-2	TRBD2	TRBV2	.	TGTGCCAGCAGTTCTAGCGGGGCGAACACCGGGGAGCTGTTTTTT	CASSSSGANTGELFF
TRBJ2-7	.	TRBV14	many	TGTGCCAGCAGCCACCACTGGCCCCACAAGAGCTCCTACGAGCAGTACTTC	CASSHHWPHKSSYEQYF
TRBJ1-4	.	TRBV15	.	TGTGCCACCAGCAGGGGTACGAGTGAAAAACTGTTTTTT	CATSRGTSEKLFF
TRBJ1-2	.	TRBV7-8	once	TGTGCCAGCAGCTTGGGACCGGCTAACTATGGCTACACCTTC	CASSLGPANYGYTF
TRBJ2-2	.	TRBV18	.	TGTGCCAGCTCACCACCGAGGATTAGCGGAACGAACACCGGGGAGCTGTTTTTT	CASSPPRISGTNTGELFF
TRBJ1-6	.	TRBV28	.	TGTGCCAGCAGTTTAAGCATTCGCTCACCCCTCCACTTT	CASSLSIRSPLHF
TRBJ1-1	.	TRBV11-2	once	TGTGCCAGCAGCTTTGGTCGGGCGACTGAAGCTTTCTTT	CASSFGRATEAFF
TRBJ1-1	TRBD1	TRBV18	.	TGTGCCAGCTCACCAGACAGGGGGGAGACTGAAGCTTTCTTT	CASSPDRGETEAFF
TRBJ2-4	TRBD1	TRBV6-6	.	TGTGCCAGCAGCGTCGGGACAGCTGAAAACATTCAGTACTTC	CASSVGTAENIQYF
TRBJ1-2	.	TRBV28	.	TGTGCCAGCAGTCTCCCCCGCTATGGCTACACCTTC	CASSLPRYGYTF
TRBJ2-3	TRBD1	TRBV19	.	TGTGCCAGTAGTACAGGGACAGGGGGGACAGATACGCAGTATTTT	CASSTGTGGTDTQYF
TRBJ1-6	.	TRBV7-8	once	TGTGCCAGCAGCTTAGGTGAGGGATCACCCCTCCACTTT	CASSLGEGSPLHF